This T cell receptor (beta chain) came from a study of blood T cell repertoires in COVID-19. Germline loops: CDR1 MNHEY, CDR2 SMNVEV (reference sequence). The germline V and J ends were trimmed by 5 bases and 8 bases, with 7 bases remaining between them. The CDR3 covers 11 residues. This clone was counted between two and nine times. Per the authors' pipeline: Amplification from reference gene primers served as the basis for estimated nucleated cell counts. Assay: immunoSEQ multiplex PCR; the TCRdb copy retains only in-frame clones and omits some. That table gives V, J and clone size, and the DNA gave D and trimming. Seen here are about 160,000 clones, 76% observed once, and the top ten hold roughly 3.6%.

This clonotype was sampled from an elderly woman with acute or convalescent COVID-19. The sequencing input was peripheral blood. The chain uses TRBV27 and TRBJ2-1; D unresolved. The CDR3 DNA reads TGTGCCAGCAGTCTACGGGATGAGCAGTTCTTC. Protein product: CASSLRDEQFF.